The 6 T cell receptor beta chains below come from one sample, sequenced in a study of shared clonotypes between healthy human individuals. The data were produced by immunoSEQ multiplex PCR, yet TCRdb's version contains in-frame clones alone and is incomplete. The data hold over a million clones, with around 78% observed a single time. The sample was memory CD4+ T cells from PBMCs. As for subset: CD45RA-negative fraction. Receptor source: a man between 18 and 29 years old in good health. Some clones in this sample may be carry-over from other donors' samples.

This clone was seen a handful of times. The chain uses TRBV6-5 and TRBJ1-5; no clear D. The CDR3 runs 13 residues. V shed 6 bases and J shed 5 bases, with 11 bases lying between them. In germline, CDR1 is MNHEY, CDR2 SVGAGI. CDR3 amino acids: CASSSTWDQPQHF. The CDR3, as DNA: TGTGCCAGCAGCTCGACATGGGATCAGCCCCAGCATTTT.

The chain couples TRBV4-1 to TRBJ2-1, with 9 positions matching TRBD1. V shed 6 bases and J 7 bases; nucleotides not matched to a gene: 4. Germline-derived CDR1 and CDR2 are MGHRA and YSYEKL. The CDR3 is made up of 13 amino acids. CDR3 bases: TGCGCCAGCAGACAGGGGGCGGGGAATGAGCAGTTCTTC. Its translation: CASRQGAGNEQFF.

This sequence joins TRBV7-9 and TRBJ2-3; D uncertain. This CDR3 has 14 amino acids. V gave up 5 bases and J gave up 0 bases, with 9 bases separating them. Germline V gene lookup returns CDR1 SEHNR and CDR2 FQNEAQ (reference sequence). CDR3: CASSPRASTDTQYF. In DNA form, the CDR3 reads TGTGCCAGCAGCCCCCGAGCTAGCACAGATACGCAGTATTTT.

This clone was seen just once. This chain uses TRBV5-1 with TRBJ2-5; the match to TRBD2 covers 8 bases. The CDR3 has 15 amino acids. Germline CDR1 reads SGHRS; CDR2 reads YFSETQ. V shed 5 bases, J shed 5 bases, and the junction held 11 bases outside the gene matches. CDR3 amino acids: CASSREGTFRETQYF. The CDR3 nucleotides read TGCGCCAGCAGTCGGGAGGGGACCTTTCGGGAGACCCAGTACTTC.

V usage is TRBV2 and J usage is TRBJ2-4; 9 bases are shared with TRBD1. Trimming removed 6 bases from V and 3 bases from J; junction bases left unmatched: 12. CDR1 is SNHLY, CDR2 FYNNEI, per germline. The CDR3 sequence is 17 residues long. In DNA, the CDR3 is TGTGCCAGCAGGGCCCAGGGACAGGGTTTCGTCAAAAACATTCAGTACTTC. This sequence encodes CASRAQGQGFVKNIQYF. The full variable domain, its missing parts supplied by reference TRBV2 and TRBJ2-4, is EPEVTQTPSHQVTQMGQEVILRCVPISNHLYFYWYRQILGQKVEFLVSFYNNEISEKSEIFDDQFSVERPDGSNFTLKIRSTKLEDSAMYFCASRAQGQGFVKNIQYFGAGTRLSVL.

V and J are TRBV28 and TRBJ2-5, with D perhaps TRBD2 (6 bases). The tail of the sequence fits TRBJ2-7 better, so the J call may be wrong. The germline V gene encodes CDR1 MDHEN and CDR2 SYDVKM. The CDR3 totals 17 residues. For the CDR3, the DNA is TGTGCCAGCAGTTTAGGGGCCTTAGGTAGCGGCATCTACGAGCAGTACTTC. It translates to CASSLGALGSGIYEQYF.